The present TCR beta chain was sequenced within a study of T cell responses to AZD1222 COVID-19 vaccine. Produced via immunoSEQ multiplex PCR; TCRdb's table is partial and in-frame only. Of 150,000 or so clones listed, roughly 91% are singletons. This clone was counted a single time. This CDR3 is 14 amino acids long. Trimming removed 8 bases at V and 4 bases at J, with 17 bases between. The germline V gene encodes CDR1 SGHVS and CDR2 FQNEAQ. The receptor's source is an adult who received the AZD1222 COVID-19 vaccine. The rearrangement uses TRBV7-8 and TRBJ1-2, with D possibly matching TRBD1 (5 bases). Sequencing used peripheral blood, obtained 28 days after the second AZD1222 dose. The CDR3: CASRRGGETYGYTF. The CDR3 region has the DNA TGTGCCAGCCGCCGGGGCGGGGAGACCTATGGCTACACCTTC.